Below, 22 T cell receptor beta chains from the same sample are listed, as sequenced in a study of CD8 T cells in Susac syndrome (dated by TCRdb to between 2019 and 2020). The library came from the immunoSEQ multiplex PCR assay. RNA was extracted with the RNeasy kit and about 0.5 to 1 ug was reverse transcribed using random hexamers. The raw public reads went through TCRdb reprocessing: fastp at Q25, MiXCR clone calling, in-frame beta chains kept. Rows merge per CDR3 protein into single entries with the most common DNA and genes. The sample records a few hundred thousand distinct CDR3 sequences, 92% of which are singletons. The top ten constitute over 0.05% of the sample. Sequencing was done on a sample of CD4+ T cells from PBMCs. The receptors stem from a human donor with multiple sclerosis.

This chain uses TRBV7-6 with TRBJ2-7; TRBD2 matches at 10 bases. This CDR3 contains 16 residues. Germline trimming cut 5 bases from V and 2 bases from J; bases unmatched to any gene: 9. The V gene's germline CDR1 is SGHVS and CDR2 FNYEAQ. The CDR3 coding sequence is TGTGCCAGCAGCCCTACTGTACTAGCGGGACCCTACGAGCAGTACTTC. This gives the protein CASSPTVLAGPYEQYF.

The chain is built from TRBV11-1 and TRBJ2-7; 14 bases align to TRBD2. Germline CDR1 and CDR2: SGHAT and FQDESV (reference sequence). Trimming took 5 bases from V and 4 from J; bases not matched to a gene: 1. The length of the CDR3 is 14 residues. The CDR3 nucleotides read TGTGCCAGCAGCGGGACTAGCGGGGGATACGAGCAGTACTTC. It encodes CASSGTSGGYEQYF. Combining the CDR3 with reference TRBV11-1 and TRBJ2-7 gives the whole variable domain EAEVAQSPRYKITEKSQAVAFWCDPISGHATLYWYRQILGQGPELLVQFQDESVVDDSQLPKDRFSAERLKGVDSTLKIQPAELGDSAMYLCASSGTSGGYEQYFGPGTRLTVT.

The V call is TRBV10-3, the J call TRBJ2-1, with D maybe TRBD2 (7 bases). This CDR3 is built from 12 residues. CDR1 ENHRY and CDR2 SYGVKD come from the germline V gene. The ends were cut back, 11 bases at V and 4 bases at J, with 12 bases in the middle. For the CDR3, the DNA is TGTGCCGCTAGCGGACAGTACAATGAGCAGTTCTTC. Protein product: CAASGQYNEQFF.

This chain links TRBV30 with TRBJ1-1; D possibly corresponds to TRBD1 (6 bases). V was cut by 3 bases and J by 6 bases, with 14 bases left in between. The CDR3 length is 13 residues. Germline V gene data show CDR1 as GTSNPN and CDR2 as SVGIG (reference sequence). The CDR3 DNA reads as TGTGCCTGGAGGCAACAGGGAGGCGCTGAAGCTTTCTTT. It translates to CAWRQQGGAEAFF.

This rearrangement joins TRBV5-1 to TRBJ2-1; D is uncertain. Trimming removed 7 bases from V and 2 bases from J, with 13 bases in between. The CDR3 loop spans 14 amino acids. Germline values: CDR1 SGHRS, CDR2 YFSETQ. The CDR3 region is CASSWGYPYNEQFF. Here the CDR3 DNA reads TGCGCCAGCTCCTGGGGTTACCCCTACAATGAGCAGTTCTTC.

The gene calls are TRBV29-1 and TRBJ2-7; the D gene is possibly TRBD2 (6 bases). The CDR3 consists of 14 residues. V lost 7 bases and J lost 6, with 22 bases in between. Per germline, CDR1 SQVTM and CDR2 ANQGSEA. CDR3 sequence: CSAPSGLPDGEQYF. The CDR3 DNA follows: TGCAGCGCTCCTTCGGGACTCCCGGACGGCGAGCAGTACTTC.

This clonotype was seen once. The chain joins TRBV21-1 to TRBJ1-5. TRBV21-1 is deemed a pseudogene. The CDR3 totals 12 residues. CDR3 nucleotides: TGTGCCAGCACATTGGGGAAGCAGCCCCAGCATTTT. This translates into CASTLGKQPQHF.

The chain recombines TRBV3-1 with TRBJ2-7, with 9 bases lining up with TRBD1. The V segment lost 4 bases and the J segment 2 bases; nucleotides outside the gene matches: 3. CDR3 length equals 14 residues. The V gene's germline CDR1 is LGHDT and CDR2 YNNKEL (reference sequence). The CDR3 loop reads CASSPGDRAYEQYF. CDR3 bases: TGTGCCAGCAGCCCGGGGGACAGGGCCTACGAGCAGTACTTC.

The chain links TRBV15 to TRBJ2-3; D is ambiguous. This CDR3 comprises 15 residues. Trimming left V 0 bases short and J 10 bases short, with 17 bases between. CDR1 is LNHNV and CDR2 is YYDKDF in the germline V gene (reference sequence). The CDR3 here is CATSRDRAPRNSQYF. Written as DNA, the CDR3 is TGTGCCACCAGCAGAGATCGAGCCCCCCGGAATTCGCAGTATTTT.

This sequence joins TRBV28 and TRBJ1-5, with D maybe TRBD1 (6 bases). The CDR3 loop spans 16 amino acids. V was cut by 4 bases and J by 6 bases, with 19 bases left in between. Germline CDR1 MDHEN, CDR2 SYDVKM. The CDR3 protein is CASSSPSGGAGQPQHF. As DNA, the CDR3 is TGTGCCAGCAGTTCCCCCTCGGGGGGCGCGGGTCAGCCCCAGCATTTT.

J is TRBJ2-7 and V is TRBV18, with 11 bases lining up with TRBD2. The CDR3 has 17 residues. Trimming at V came to 1 base and at J to 5 bases, leaving 10 bases not matched to a gene. Germline V CDR1 and CDR2: KGHSH, LQKENI. The CDR3 DNA follows: TGTGCCAGCTCACCACGCCCCGCTAGCGGGGGGACTGACGAGCAGTACTTC. Translated: CASSPRPASGGTDEQYF.

The chain links TRBV4-1 to TRBJ2-5, with TRBD2 matching over 7 bases. The CDR3 runs to 14 residues. The germline V gene encodes CDR1 MGHRA and CDR2 YSYEKL. The trim removed 5 bases at V and 10 bases at J, leaving 13 bases unmatched. The CDR3 loop is CASSWESMGGDQYF. In DNA, the CDR3 is TGCGCCAGCAGCTGGGAGTCGATGGGAGGGGACCAGTACTTC.

This chain links TRBV20-1 with TRBJ2-2; D is possibly TRBD1 (6 bases). V was cut by 3 bases and J by 2 bases, with 13 bases left in between. CDR3 length: 15 residues. The germline V gene has CDR1 DFQATT and CDR2 SNEGSKA (reference sequence). The CDR3 reads CSASEQGFNTGELFF. In DNA, the CDR3 is TGCAGTGCTAGTGAACAGGGCTTTAACACCGGGGAGCTGTTTTTT.

CDR3 sequence reads: CASSQDPPDRVLTDTQYF. The DNA of the CDR3 is TGCGCCAGCAGCCAAGATCCCCCCGACAGGGTTCTGACAGATACGCAGTATTTT. The V call is TRBV4-3, the J call TRBJ2-3, with TRBD1 identical over 7 bases. The germline V gene encodes CDR1 LGHNA and CDR2 YSLEER. V lost 0 bases, J lost 3 bases, and 12 bases stayed unmatched. This CDR3 spans 18 amino acids.

The chain recombines TRBV19 with TRBJ1-5, with D perhaps matching TRBD1 (6 bases). Trimming took 6 bases from V and 5 from J, leaving 17 bases between them. Germline lookup yields CDR1 LNHDA and CDR2 SQIVND (reference sequence). CDR3 size: 15 residues. The CDR3 is CASSRQVRDYQPQHF. The CDR3 nucleotides are TGTGCCAGTAGCAGACAGGTGAGAGACTATCAGCCCCAGCATTTT.

The chain is built from TRBV29-1 and TRBJ2-1; D might be TRBD1 or TRBD2, each matching 5 bases. The CDR3 spans 17 residues. Germline V gives CDR1 SQVTM, CDR2 ANQGSEA. V was cut by 6 bases and J by 7 bases, with 28 bases left in between. CDR3 residues: CSVLAGSGSRSLNEQFF. CDR3 nucleotide sequence: TGCAGCGTCCTCGCAGGGTCGGGGAGTCGGTCCTTGAATGAGCAGTTCTTC.

V usage is TRBV20-1 and J usage is TRBJ1-6, with 7 bases matching TRBD1. The length of the CDR3 is 14 residues. V shed 5 bases, J shed 6 bases, and the junction held 7 bases outside the gene matches. CDR1 and CDR2 from the germline V gene are DFQATT and SNEGSKA (reference sequence). In nucleotides, the CDR3 is TGCAGTGCTTTCACGGGACAGAGTAATTCACCCCTCCACTTT. Translating it yields CSAFTGQSNSPLHF.

This clonotype was seen a single time. Here the CDR3 DNA reads TGTGCCAGCAGCTTAGGTACGTGGTGGAACACTGAAGCTTTCTTT. It is translated as CASSLGTWWNTEAFF. The chain employs TRBV7-2 and TRBJ1-1; D remains ambiguous. This CDR3 contains 15 residues. Germline lookup yields CDR1 SGHTA and CDR2 FQGNSA. V was pared by 1 base and J by 1 base, with 10 bases between.

The CDR3 DNA sequence: TGCAGCGTTGCTCCCCAGGGAGTACATGGCTACACCTTC. As protein: CSVAPQGVHGYTF. V is TRBV29-1 and J is TRBJ1-2; D possibly corresponds to TRBD1 (5 bases). The CDR3 runs to 13 residues. Germline V gene data show CDR1 as SQVTM and CDR2 as ANQGSEA. Trimming removed 4 bases at V and 6 bases at J, with 15 bases between.

The CDR3 DNA sequence: TGTGCCAGCAGCCTAAGATTGGACCAGGGCAGCTACACCTTC. It specifies CASSLRLDQGSYTF. The chain has TRBV3-1 and TRBJ1-2; a weak D match, TRBD1 (5 bases). Germline CDR1 and CDR2: LGHDT and YNNKEL (reference sequence). V lost 4 bases to trimming and J lost 9 bases, with 18 bases between them. The CDR3 covers 14 residues.

The chain uses TRBV27 and TRBJ1-1, with D perhaps TRBD1 (6 bases). V lost 6 bases, J lost 1 base, and 18 bases lay in between. This CDR3 contains 16 residues. In germline, CDR1 is MNHEY, CDR2 SMNVEV (reference sequence). The CDR3 DNA follows: TGTGCCAGCAGCCGGATAGGGGGTAGAGGGAACACTGAAGCTTTCTTT. Residues: CASSRIGGRGNTEAFF.

This rearrangement joins TRBV7-2 to TRBJ2-7; possibly TRBD2 for D (5 bases). Germline-derived CDR1 and CDR2 are SGHTA and FQGNSA. The CDR3 is made up of 11 amino acids. The V gene lost 5 bases and the J gene lost 10 bases, with 12 bases spanning the gap. The chain's CDR3 is CASSQAAFQYF. The CDR3 region has the DNA TGTGCCAGCAGCCAAGCGGCTTTCCAGTACTTC.